The clone carrying this T cell receptor beta chain is classed as medium-sized. Antigen specificity is unknown. Germline V lookup: CDR1 LGHNA, CDR2 YNFKEQ. This CDR3 region has 14 residues. The ends lost 6 bases at V and 3 bases at J; junction bases unmatched: 4. The table came from immunoSEQ multiplex PCR; TCRdb's copy has only in-frame clones and leaves some out. The repertoire holds around 20,000 clones, with approximately 85% as singletons. Sorted T cells were CFSE-labeled and cultured 5 days with allogeneic regulatory or mature dendritic cells at 1:10. This record belongs to a study of regulatory dendritic cells for organ transplantation.

The sequence derives from a human donor in good health. The rearrangement joins TRBV4-2 to TRBJ1-2; 10 positions match TRBD1. Sequencing input: naive CD4+ T cells from blood cultured with regulatory dendritic cells. Regarding subset: CD45RA+ naive T cells. This CDR3 is CASRRQGADYGYTF. CDR3 DNA sequence: TGTGCCAGCAGACGACAGGGGGCGGACTATGGCTACACCTTC.